The rows below give T cell receptor beta chains drawn from one sample of a study of shared T cell receptors in the human thymus. Sequenced by immunoSEQ multiplex PCR; TCRdb stores in-frame clones only, minus some. The data show just under 550,000 clones, about four fifths seen once. The sample was also linked to a second study, of human thymus T cells.

What was sequenced was thymocytes. All receptors come from a boy in the first two years of life with a congenital heart defect. CDR3s include the opening cysteine and the closing phenylalanine or tryptophan. A D gene is named only where the DNA matches it firmly. Clone sizes are given selectively: once, few, many, or a class where the clone is expanded.

d_call: -
v_call: TRBV5-8
j_call: TRBJ2-4
clone_size: -
cdr3_aa: CASRDRRLAKNIQYF
cdr3_nt: TGTGCCAGCAGAGACCGAAGACTAGCCAAAAACATTCAGTACTTC

d_call: -
v_call: TRBV9
j_call: TRBJ2-2
clone_size: -
cdr3_aa: CASSVSGMSTGELFF
cdr3_nt: TGTGCCAGCAGCGTATCCGGGATGTCCACCGGGGAGCTGTTTTTT

d_call: TRBD1
v_call: TRBV9
j_call: TRBJ1-4
clone_size: -
cdr3_aa: CASSVRGDEKLFF
cdr3_nt: TGTGCCAGCAGCGTCAGGGGGGATGAAAAACTGTTTTTT

d_call: TRBD1
v_call: TRBV19
j_call: TRBJ2-3
clone_size: -
cdr3_aa: CASSKDRDSTDTQYF
cdr3_nt: TGTGCCAGTAGTAAAGACAGGGATAGCACAGATACGCAGTATTTT

d_call: TRBD1
v_call: TRBV27
j_call: TRBJ2-7
clone_size: -
cdr3_aa: CASSRLGDRVPYEQYF
cdr3_nt: TGTGCCAGCAGTCGGTTAGGCGACAGGGTCCCCTACGAGCAGTACTTC

d_call: -
v_call: TRBV5-7
j_call: TRBJ2-5
clone_size: -
cdr3_aa: CASSPPGRETQYF
cdr3_nt: TGTGCCAGCAGCCCCCCGGGTAGGGAGACCCAGTACTTC

d_call: TRBD1
v_call: TRBV6-1
j_call: TRBJ1-5
clone_size: -
cdr3_aa: CASSEGDRLDNQPQHF
cdr3_nt: TGTGCCAGCAGTGAAGGGGACAGGCTAGACAATCAGCCCCAGCATTTT

d_call: TRBD2
v_call: TRBV4-1
j_call: TRBJ2-3
clone_size: once
cdr3_aa: CASSQSRDSSGTRFTDTQYF
cdr3_nt: TGCGCCAGCAGCCAAAGCCGGGATAGTAGCGGGACCCGATTCACAGATACGCAGTATTTT

d_call: -
v_call: TRBV11-3
j_call: TRBJ2-1
clone_size: -
cdr3_aa: CASSLADTEYNEQFF
cdr3_nt: TGTGCCAGCAGCTTAGCGGACACGGAGTACAATGAGCAGTTCTTC

d_call: -
v_call: TRBV4-3
j_call: TRBJ2-3
clone_size: -
cdr3_aa: CASSRNQDIRELDTQYF
cdr3_nt: TGCGCCAGCAGCAGAAACCAAGATATCCGGGAGTTAGATACGCAGTATTTT

d_call: -
v_call: TRBV27
j_call: TRBJ2-3
clone_size: once
cdr3_aa: CASSPLQPTDTQYF
cdr3_nt: TGTGCCAGCAGTCCCCTACAGCCCACAGATACGCAGTATTTT

d_call: -
v_call: TRBV4-1
j_call: TRBJ2-2
clone_size: -
cdr3_aa: CASSHGTANTGELFF
cdr3_nt: TGCGCCAGCAGCCACGGGACTGCGAACACCGGGGAGCTGTTTTTT

d_call: -
v_call: TRBV11-1
j_call: TRBJ2-5
clone_size: -
cdr3_aa: CASSQRGDKETQYF
cdr3_nt: TGTGCCAGCAGCCAACGGGGGGACAAAGAGACCCAGTACTTC

d_call: -
v_call: TRBV28
j_call: TRBJ1-1
clone_size: -
cdr3_aa: CASSFGGEERTEAFF
cdr3_nt: TGTGCCAGCAGTTTTGGGGGCGAAGAACGCACTGAAGCTTTCTTT

d_call: -
v_call: TRBV19
j_call: TRBJ2-7
clone_size: -
cdr3_aa: CASSIRRGQRSSYEQYF
cdr3_nt: TGTGCCAGTAGTATTAGGCGTGGACAGAGGAGCTCCTACGAGCAGTACTTC

d_call: TRBD1
v_call: TRBV2
j_call: TRBJ1-1
clone_size: -
cdr3_aa: CARPDRGNTEAFF
cdr3_nt: TGTGCCAGGCCGGACAGGGGTAACACTGAAGCTTTCTTT

d_call: TRBD2
v_call: TRBV30
j_call: TRBJ2-1
clone_size: -
cdr3_aa: CAWRGRVKAGGVYNEQFF
cdr3_nt: TGTGCCTGGAGGGGAAGGGTGAAGGCGGGAGGGGTCTACAATGAGCAGTTCTTC

d_call: TRBD2
v_call: TRBV5-1
j_call: TRBJ2-2
clone_size: -
cdr3_aa: CASRSGLADTGELFF
cdr3_nt: TGCGCCAGCAGGTCTGGACTAGCCGACACCGGGGAACTGTTTTTT

d_call: -
v_call: TRBV5-1
j_call: TRBJ2-7
clone_size: -
cdr3_aa: CASSQTGGWTSATYEQYF
cdr3_nt: TGCGCCAGCAGCCAGACAGGGGGCTGGACTAGCGCCACCTACGAGCAGTACTTC